This T cell receptor (beta chain) was sequenced during a study of T cell repertoires in ileal Crohn's disease. Study-level background: Median disease duration was nearly eight years; 35% smoked at surgery. Thiopurines (around twelve) or anti-TNF agents (roughly 17) were given postoperatively to about half.

Adults with ileal or ileocolonic Crohn's disease and an indication for resection were eligible. Profiled with immunoSEQ multiplex PCR; TCRdb holds only in-frame clones, not every one. The repertoire consists of about 13,000 clones, with roughly 82% occurring once and the leading ten covering 6% to 7%. CDR3 length: 15 residues. V was clipped by 5 bases and J by 5 bases; unmatched bases: 5. Germline CDR1 and CDR2: SGHVS and FQNEAQ. General study findings and limits: Mucosal expansions were suggested to be mainly CD8 T cells.

Remarks on this clone: What it recognizes is unknown.

This TCR came from an adult with Crohn's disease. The source material was ileal tissue. The chain couples TRBV7-8 to TRBJ2-2; 10 nucleotides match TRBD1. The CDR3 is CASSPDRGPTGELFF. The CDR3 DNA reads as TGTGCCAGCAGCCCAGACAGGGGGCCTACCGGGGAGCTGTTTTTT.